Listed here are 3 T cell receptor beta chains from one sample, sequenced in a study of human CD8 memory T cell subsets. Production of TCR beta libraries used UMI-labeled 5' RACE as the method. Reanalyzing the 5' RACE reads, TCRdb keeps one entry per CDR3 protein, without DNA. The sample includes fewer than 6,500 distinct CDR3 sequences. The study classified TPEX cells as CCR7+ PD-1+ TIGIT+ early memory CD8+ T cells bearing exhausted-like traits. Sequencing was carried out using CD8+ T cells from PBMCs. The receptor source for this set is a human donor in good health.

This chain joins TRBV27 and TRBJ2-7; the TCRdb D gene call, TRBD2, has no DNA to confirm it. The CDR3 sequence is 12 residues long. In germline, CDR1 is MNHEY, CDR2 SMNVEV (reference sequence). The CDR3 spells CASRSGSAEQYF.

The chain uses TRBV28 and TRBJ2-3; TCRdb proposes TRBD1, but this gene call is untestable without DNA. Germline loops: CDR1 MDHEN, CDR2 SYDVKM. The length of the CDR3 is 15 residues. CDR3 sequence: CASAQGNNAFNTQYF.

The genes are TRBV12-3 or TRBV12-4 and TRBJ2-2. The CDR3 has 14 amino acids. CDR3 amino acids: CASSFVGNTGELFF.